A selection of T cell receptor beta chains follows, all from one sample in a study of shared clonotypes between healthy human individuals. TCRdb's copy holds only in-frame clones and misses some; the assay was immunoSEQ multiplex PCR. The table shows roughly 1 million clones, with about 75% occurring only once. Sequences were obtained from memory CD4+ T cells sorted from blood. The receptor source for this set is a man younger than 35 in good health. The CDR3 runs from the conserved cysteine through the conserved F or W. D genes are given only for firm matches.

d_call: NA
v_call: TRBV10-3
j_call: TRBJ1-1
cdr3_aa: CAISGPHEGLMNTEAFF

d_call: TRBD1
v_call: TRBV5-1
j_call: TRBJ1-1
cdr3_aa: CASSLMPQGVNTEAFF

d_call: TRBD2
v_call: TRBV29-1
j_call: TRBJ2-1
cdr3_aa: CSVATQTSGRTNEQFF

d_call: TRBD1
v_call: TRBV5-8
j_call: TRBJ2-3
cdr3_aa: CASSFGTGGLDTQYF

d_call: NA
v_call: TRBV7-9
j_call: TRBJ1-2
cdr3_aa: CASSRSVGYTF

d_call: TRBD2
v_call: TRBV5-4
j_call: TRBJ2-3
cdr3_aa: CASSLRGGTDTQYF

d_call: TRBD2
v_call: TRBV4-1
j_call: TRBJ2-7
cdr3_aa: CASSQEPRGSGRIFSYEQYF

d_call: NA
v_call: TRBV10-3
j_call: TRBJ1-5
cdr3_aa: CAISGGKNQPQHF

d_call: NA
v_call: TRBV7-6
j_call: TRBJ2-1
cdr3_aa: CASSLTGYYNEQFF

d_call: NA
v_call: TRBV5-1
j_call: TRBJ1-1
cdr3_aa: CASSLDPQGREAFF

d_call: NA
v_call: TRBV28
j_call: TRBJ1-6
cdr3_aa: CASRRVPGVLHF

d_call: TRBD2
v_call: TRBV6-6
j_call: TRBJ2-1
cdr3_aa: CASSRGVTYNEQFF

d_call: TRBD2
v_call: TRBV9
j_call: TRBJ2-1
cdr3_aa: CASSVGTSGTNEQFF

d_call: NA
v_call: TRBV21-1
j_call: TRBJ1-1
cdr3_aa: CASSKEGAWGFNTEAFF

d_call: TRBD1
v_call: TRBV2
j_call: TRBJ1-6
cdr3_aa: CASSGTGVFGSPLHF

d_call: TRBD2
v_call: TRBV27
j_call: TRBJ2-3
cdr3_aa: CASSAGTSGTDTQYF

d_call: TRBD2
v_call: TRBV19
j_call: TRBJ2-3
cdr3_aa: CASSIGGTSASTDTQYF

d_call: TRBD1
v_call: TRBV11-2
j_call: TRBJ1-5
cdr3_aa: CASSPTGRGKQPQHF

d_call: NA
v_call: TRBV28
j_call: TRBJ1-3
cdr3_aa: CASSRQARSGNTIYF

d_call: TRBD1
v_call: TRBV13
j_call: TRBJ1-3
cdr3_aa: CASSLTRGPGNTIYF

d_call: TRBD1
v_call: TRBV11-2
j_call: TRBJ1-1
cdr3_aa: CASRPGTVNTEAFF

d_call: NA
v_call: TRBV7-9
j_call: TRBJ2-1
cdr3_aa: CASSWGGNNEQFF

d_call: NA
v_call: TRBV5-1
j_call: TRBJ1-1
cdr3_aa: CASSLVGGVAEAFF

d_call: NA
v_call: TRBV5-1
j_call: TRBJ1-2
cdr3_aa: CASSLGLGATYGYTF

d_call: TRBD1
v_call: TRBV19
j_call: TRBJ2-1
cdr3_aa: CASSRQGSYNEQFF

d_call: NA
v_call: TRBV2
j_call: TRBJ1-1
cdr3_aa: CASSRTGTAEAFF

d_call: NA
v_call: TRBV4-3
j_call: TRBJ2-7
cdr3_aa: CASSQGNGPYEQYF

d_call: TRBD1
v_call: TRBV28
j_call: TRBJ2-6
cdr3_aa: CASSFPGQGASGANVLTF

d_call: TRBD2
v_call: TRBV4-2
j_call: TRBJ2-7
cdr3_aa: CASSQVEGRGVVEQYF

d_call: TRBD2
v_call: TRBV25-1
j_call: TRBJ2-3
cdr3_aa: CASSGASGIRADTQYF

d_call: NA
v_call: TRBV18
j_call: TRBJ2-7
cdr3_aa: CASSLNLGYEQYF

d_call: TRBD1
v_call: TRBV29-1
j_call: TRBJ2-4
cdr3_aa: CSVDDPDRGRFRGIQYF

d_call: TRBD1
v_call: TRBV5-4
j_call: TRBJ2-5
cdr3_aa: CASSLGSTGVGETQYF